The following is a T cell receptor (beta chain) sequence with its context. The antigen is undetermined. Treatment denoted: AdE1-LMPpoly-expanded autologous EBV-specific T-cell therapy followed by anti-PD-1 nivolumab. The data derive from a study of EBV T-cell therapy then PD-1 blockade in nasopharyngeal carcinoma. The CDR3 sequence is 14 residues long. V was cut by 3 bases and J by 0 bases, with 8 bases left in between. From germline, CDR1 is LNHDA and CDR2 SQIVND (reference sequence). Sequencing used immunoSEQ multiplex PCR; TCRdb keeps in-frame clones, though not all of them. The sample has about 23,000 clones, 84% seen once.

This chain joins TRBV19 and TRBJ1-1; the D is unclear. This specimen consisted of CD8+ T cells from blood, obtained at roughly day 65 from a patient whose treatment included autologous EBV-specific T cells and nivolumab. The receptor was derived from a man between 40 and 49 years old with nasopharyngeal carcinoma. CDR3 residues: CASSMTFMNTEAFF. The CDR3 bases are TGTGCCAGTAGTATGACATTTATGAACACTGAAGCTTTCTTT.